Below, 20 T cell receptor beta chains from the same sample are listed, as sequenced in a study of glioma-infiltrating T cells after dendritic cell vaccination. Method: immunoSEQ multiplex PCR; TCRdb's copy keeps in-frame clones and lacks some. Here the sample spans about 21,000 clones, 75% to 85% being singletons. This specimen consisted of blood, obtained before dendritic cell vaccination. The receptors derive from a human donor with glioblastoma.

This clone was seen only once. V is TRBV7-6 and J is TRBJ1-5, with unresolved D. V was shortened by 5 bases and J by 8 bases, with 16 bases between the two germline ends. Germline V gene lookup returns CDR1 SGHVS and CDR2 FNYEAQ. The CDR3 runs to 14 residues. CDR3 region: CASSMGPPAEPQHF. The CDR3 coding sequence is TGTGCCAGCAGCATGGGTCCCCCCGCGGAGCCCCAGCATTTT.

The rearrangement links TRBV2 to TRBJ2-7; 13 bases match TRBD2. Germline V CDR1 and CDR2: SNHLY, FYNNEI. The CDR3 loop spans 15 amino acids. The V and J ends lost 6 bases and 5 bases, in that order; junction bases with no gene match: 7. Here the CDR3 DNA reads TGTGCCAGCAGAGGGACTAGCGGGGCGTCCCACGAGCAGTACTTC. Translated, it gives CASRGTSGASHEQYF. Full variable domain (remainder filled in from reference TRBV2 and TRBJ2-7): EPEVTQTPSHQVTQMGQEVILRCVPISNHLYFYWYRQILGQKVEFLVSFYNNEISEKSEIFDDQFSVERPDGSNFTLKIRSTKLEDSAMYFCASRGTSGASHEQYFGPGTRLTVT.

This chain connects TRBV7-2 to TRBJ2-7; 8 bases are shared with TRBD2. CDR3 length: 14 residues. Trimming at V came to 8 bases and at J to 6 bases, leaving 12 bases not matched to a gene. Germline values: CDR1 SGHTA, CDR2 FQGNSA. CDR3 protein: CASRYGGAEGEQYF. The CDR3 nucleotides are TGTGCCAGCCGGTACGGGGGGGCAGAAGGCGAGCAGTACTTC.

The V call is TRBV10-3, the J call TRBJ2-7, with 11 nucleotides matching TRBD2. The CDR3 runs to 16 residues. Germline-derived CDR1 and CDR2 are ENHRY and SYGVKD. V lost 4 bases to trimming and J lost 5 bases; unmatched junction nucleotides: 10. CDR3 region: CAISGSLTSGMNEQYF. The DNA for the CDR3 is TGTGCCATCAGTGGTTCCTTGACTAGCGGGATGAACGAGCAGTACTTC.

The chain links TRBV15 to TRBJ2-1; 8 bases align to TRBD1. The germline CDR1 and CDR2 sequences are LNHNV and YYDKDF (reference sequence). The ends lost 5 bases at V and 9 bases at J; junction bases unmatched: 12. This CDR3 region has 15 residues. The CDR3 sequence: CATSPPGGSFGEQFF. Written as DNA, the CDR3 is TGTGCCACCAGCCCCCCAGGGGGCAGTTTTGGTGAGCAGTTCTTC.

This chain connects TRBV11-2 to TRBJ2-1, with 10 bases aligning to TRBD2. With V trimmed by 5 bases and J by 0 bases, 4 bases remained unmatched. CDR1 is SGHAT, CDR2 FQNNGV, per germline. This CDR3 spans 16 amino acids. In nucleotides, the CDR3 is TGTGCCAGCAGCGAAGGACTAGCGGCCTCCTACAATGAGCAGTTCTTC. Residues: CASSEGLAASYNEQFF.

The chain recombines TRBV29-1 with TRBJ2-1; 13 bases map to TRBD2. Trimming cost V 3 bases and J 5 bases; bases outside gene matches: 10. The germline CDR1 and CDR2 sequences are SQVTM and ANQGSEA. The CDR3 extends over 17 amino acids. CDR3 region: CSVDFWGLAGKDNEQFF. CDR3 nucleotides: TGCAGCGTTGATTTTTGGGGACTAGCGGGGAAAGACAATGAGCAGTTCTTC.

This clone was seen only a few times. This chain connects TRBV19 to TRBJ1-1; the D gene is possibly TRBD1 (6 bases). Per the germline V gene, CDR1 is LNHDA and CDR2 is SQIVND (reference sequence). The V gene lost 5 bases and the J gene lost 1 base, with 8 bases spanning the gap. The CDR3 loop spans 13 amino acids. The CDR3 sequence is CASSVTGNTEAFF. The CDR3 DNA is TGTGCCAGTAGTGTGACAGGGAACACTGAAGCTTTCTTT.

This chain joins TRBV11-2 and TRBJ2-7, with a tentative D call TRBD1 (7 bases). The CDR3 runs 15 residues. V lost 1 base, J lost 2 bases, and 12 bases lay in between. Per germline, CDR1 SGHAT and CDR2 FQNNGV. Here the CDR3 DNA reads TGTGCCAGCAGCTTAGGACAGGGAGGAACCTACGAGCAGTACTTC. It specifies CASSLGQGGTYEQYF.

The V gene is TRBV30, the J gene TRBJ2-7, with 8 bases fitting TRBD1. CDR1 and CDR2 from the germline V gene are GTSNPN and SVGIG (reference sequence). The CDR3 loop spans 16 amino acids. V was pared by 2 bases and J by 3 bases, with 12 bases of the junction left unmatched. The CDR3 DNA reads TGTGCCTGGAGTTCTTACAGGGGGGCGCTTTACTACGAGCAGTACTTC. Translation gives CAWSSYRGALYYEQYF.

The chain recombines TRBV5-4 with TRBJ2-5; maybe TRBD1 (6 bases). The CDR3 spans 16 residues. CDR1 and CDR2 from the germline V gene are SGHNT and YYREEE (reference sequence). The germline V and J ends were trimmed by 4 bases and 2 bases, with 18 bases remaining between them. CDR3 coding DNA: TGTGCCAGCAGCCCTCGGACAGTCCCTCTACAAGAGACCCAGTACTTC. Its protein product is CASSPRTVPLQETQYF.

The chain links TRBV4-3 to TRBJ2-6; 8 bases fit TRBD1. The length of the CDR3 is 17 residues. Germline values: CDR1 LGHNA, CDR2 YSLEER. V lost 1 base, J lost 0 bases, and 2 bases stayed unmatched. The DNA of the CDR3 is TGCGCCAGCAGCCAAGGGACAGGGCCCTCTGGGGCCAACGTCCTGACTTTC. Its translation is CASSQGTGPSGANVLTF.

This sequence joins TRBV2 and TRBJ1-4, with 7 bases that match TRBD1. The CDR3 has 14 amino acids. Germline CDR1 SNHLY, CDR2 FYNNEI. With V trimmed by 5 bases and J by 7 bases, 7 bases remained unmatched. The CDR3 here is CASSYRGSSEKLFF. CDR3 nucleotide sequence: TGTGCCAGCAGTTACAGGGGTTCTAGTGAAAAACTGTTTTTT.

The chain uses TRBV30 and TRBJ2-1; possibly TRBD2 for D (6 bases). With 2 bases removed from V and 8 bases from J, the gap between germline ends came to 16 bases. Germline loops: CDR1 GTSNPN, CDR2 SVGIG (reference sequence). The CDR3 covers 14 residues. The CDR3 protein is CAWSRRLGTDEQFF. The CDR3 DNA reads TGTGCCTGGAGTCGACGACTAGGCACCGATGAGCAGTTCTTC.

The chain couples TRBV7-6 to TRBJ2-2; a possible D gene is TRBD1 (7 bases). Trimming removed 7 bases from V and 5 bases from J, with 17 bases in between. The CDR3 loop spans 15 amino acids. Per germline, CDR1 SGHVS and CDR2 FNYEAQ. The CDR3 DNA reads TGTGCCAGCACGGCCGGCAGGGGGGTAACCGGGGAGCTGTTTTTT. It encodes CASTAGRGVTGELFF.

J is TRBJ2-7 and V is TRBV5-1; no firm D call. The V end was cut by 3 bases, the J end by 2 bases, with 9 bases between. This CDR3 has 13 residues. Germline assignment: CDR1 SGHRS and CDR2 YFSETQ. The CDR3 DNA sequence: TGCGCCAGCAGCTATCAACAGACCTACGAGCAGTACTTC. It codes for CASSYQQTYEQYF.

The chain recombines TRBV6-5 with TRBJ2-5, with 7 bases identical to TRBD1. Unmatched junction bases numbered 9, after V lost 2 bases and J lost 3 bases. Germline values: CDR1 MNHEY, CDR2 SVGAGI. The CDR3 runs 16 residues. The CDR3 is CASSYPTGLGKETQYF. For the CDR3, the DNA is TGTGCCAGCAGTTACCCGACAGGGTTGGGGAAAGAGACCCAGTACTTC.

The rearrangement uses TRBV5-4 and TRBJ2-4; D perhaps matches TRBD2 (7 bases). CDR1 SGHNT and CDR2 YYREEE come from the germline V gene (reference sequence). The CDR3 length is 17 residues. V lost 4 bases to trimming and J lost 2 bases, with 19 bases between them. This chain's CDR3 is CASSPVGGGGTKNIQYF. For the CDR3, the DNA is TGTGCCAGCAGCCCCGTGGGGGGAGGGGGGACCAAAAACATTCAGTACTTC.

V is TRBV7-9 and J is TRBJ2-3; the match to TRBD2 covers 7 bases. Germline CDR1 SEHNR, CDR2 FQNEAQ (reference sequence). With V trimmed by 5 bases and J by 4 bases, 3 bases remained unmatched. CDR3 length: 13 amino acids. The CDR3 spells CASSGRGPDTQYF. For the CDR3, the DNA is TGTGCCAGCAGCGGGAGGGGACCAGATACGCAGTATTTT.

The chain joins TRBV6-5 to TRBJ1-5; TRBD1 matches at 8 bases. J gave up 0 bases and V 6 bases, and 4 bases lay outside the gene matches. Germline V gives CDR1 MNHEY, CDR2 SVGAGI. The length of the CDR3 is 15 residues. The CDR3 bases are TGTGCCAGCAGAGTCACAGGGGGTAGCAATCAGCCCCAGCATTTT. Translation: CASRVTGGSNQPQHF.